The rows below give T cell receptor beta chains drawn from one sample of a study of cytomegalovirus exposure and HLA in healthy donors. Clones were sequenced by immunoSEQ multiplex PCR, and TCRdb holds only the in-frame ones, with some missing. The sample lists about 98,000 clones; about 81% were seen once. The specimen sequenced was PBMCs. The receptors originated from a man between 40 and 49 years old in good health and CMV-seronegative. CDR3s include the opening cysteine and the closing phenylalanine or tryptophan. D genes are given only for firm matches. Expanded clones get a size class; other rows say once, few or many, or leave the size out.

j_call	v_call	clone_size	d_call	cdr3_aa	cdr3_nt
TRBJ1-1	TRBV19	-	-	CASSMTGFTEAFF	TGTGCCAGTAGTATGACCGGGTTCACTGAAGCTTTCTTT
TRBJ2-3	TRBV6-1	-	-	CASSEKTAPLTTQYF	TGTGCCAGCAGTGAAAAGACAGCCCCGTTGACTACGCAGTATTTT
TRBJ2-6	TRBV28	-	-	CASKGGANVLTF	TGTGCCAGCAAGGGGGGGGCCAACGTCCTGACTTTC
TRBJ2-7	TRBV7-9	-	-	CASSDPNKAYEQYF	TGTGCCAGCAGCGATCCGAACAAAGCCTACGAGCAGTACTTC
TRBJ2-1	TRBV5-6	-	-	CASSLEGAYNEQFF	TGTGCCAGCAGCTTGGAGGGGGCCTACAATGAGCAGTTCTTC
TRBJ2-3	TRBV9	-	TRBD2	CASSVGRLAGSTDTQYF	TGTGCCAGCAGCGTAGGTCGACTAGCGGGGAGCACAGATACGCAGTATTTT
TRBJ1-5	TRBV19	-	TRBD1	CASSGTGTGLQPQHF	TGTGCCAGTAGTGGAACCGGGACAGGGTTGCAGCCCCAGCATTTT
TRBJ2-7	TRBV9	once	-	CASSEGLDLYEQYF	TGTGCCAGCAGCGAAGGACTGGACCTTTACGAGCAGTACTTC
TRBJ2-3	TRBV30	-	-	CAWSPRPGVTDTQYF	TGTGCCTGGAGTCCCCGGCCAGGGGTTACAGATACGCAGTATTTT
TRBJ1-5	TRBV7-9	once	-	CASSLLTGTGDQPQHF	TGTGCCAGCAGCCTCCTCACAGGGACGGGTGATCAGCCCCAGCATTTT
TRBJ1-1	TRBV11-2	few	-	CASSPGLTAGVVVNTEAFF	TGTGCCAGCAGCCCAGGGTTGACCGCAGGGGTTGTGGTGAACACTGAAGCTTTCTTT
TRBJ2-3	TRBV7-9	-	-	CASSLVQERGYTQYF	TGTGCCAGCAGCTTAGTACAAGAACGCGGTTATACGCAGTATTTT
TRBJ1-5	TRBV19	-	TRBD1	CASSLVDRVLRPQHF	TGTGCCAGTAGCCTCGTTGACAGGGTTCTTCGGCCCCAGCATTTT
TRBJ1-6	TRBV6-1	-	-	CATLGRPYNSPLHF	TGTGCCACCCTGGGCAGGCCTTATAATTCACCCCTCCACTTT
TRBJ2-2	TRBV30	-	TRBD2	CAWSVLGLAGRTNTGELFF	TGTGCCTGGAGTGTACTAGGACTAGCGGGGAGAACGAACACCGGGGAGCTGTTTTTT
TRBJ1-2	TRBV5-4	-	-	CASSQSTGNNYGYTF	TGTGCCAGCAGCCAGAGCACAGGGAACAACTATGGCTACACCTTC
TRBJ1-4	TRBV5-4	few	-	CASSWGLPEGTNEKLFF	TGTGCCAGCAGCTGGGGACTCCCCGAGGGAACTAATGAAAAACTGTTTTTT
TRBJ1-2	TRBV5-4	-	-	CASTLREFPNYGYTF	TGTGCCAGCACCTTGCGGGAATTTCCTAACTATGGCTACACCTTC
TRBJ1-1	TRBV4-1	-	-	CASSQQYSAGKSAFF	TGCGCCAGCAGCCAACAATACTCAGCAGGGAAGTCGGCTTTCTTT
TRBJ2-2	TRBV2	-	-	CASSIDRLNTGELFF	TGTGCCAGCAGTATAGACAGGTTGAACACCGGGGAGCTGTTTTTT
TRBJ1-1	TRBV9	-	-	CASSVERNTEAFF	TGTGCCAGCAGCGTGGAGCGGAACACTGAAGCTTTCTTT
TRBJ2-7	TRBV4-1	-	-	CASSQGDFSYEQYF	TGCGCCAGCAGCCAAGGAGATTTCTCCTACGAGCAGTACTTC
TRBJ1-1	TRBV7-6	-	TRBD1	CASSRDRVRGTEAFF	TGTGCCAGCAGCCGGGACAGGGTGAGGGGAACTGAAGCTTTCTTT
TRBJ2-7	TRBV15	-	TRBD1	CATRPGQGGEQYF	TGTGCCACTAGACCGGGACAGGGGGGCGAGCAGTACTTC
TRBJ1-2	TRBV5-4	-	TRBD1	CASSLEGQGAGGYTF	TGTGCCAGCAGCTTGGAAGGACAGGGTGCTGGTGGCTACACCTTC
TRBJ1-2	TRBV28	-	-	CASSLRTYGYTF	TGTGCCAGCAGTTTACGGACATATGGCTACACCTTC
TRBJ2-7	TRBV6-1	-	-	CASSIQDTLVYEQYF	TGTGCCAGCAGTATACAGGACACCCTGGTCTACGAGCAGTACTTC
TRBJ2-3	TRBV11-2	-	TRBD1	CASSPTSGTGVSDTQYF	TGTGCCAGCAGCCCCACCAGCGGGACAGGGGTTTCGGATACGCAGTATTTT
TRBJ1-2	TRBV7-9	-	-	CASSLDRRTYGYTF	TGTGCCAGCAGCTTAGACAGGAGAACCTATGGCTACACCTTC
TRBJ1-2	TRBV6-5	-	TRBD1	CASSYNAGTGNRGYTF	TGTGCCAGCAGTTACAACGCAGGGACAGGGAATCGCGGCTACACCTTC
TRBJ2-1	TRBV5-1	-	-	CASSLETGPWNEQFF	TGCGCCAGCAGCTTGGAGACAGGCCCTTGGAATGAGCAGTTCTTC
TRBJ1-1	TRBV12-5	once	TRBD1	CASQGQRDTEAFF	TGTGCTAGCCAGGGACAGAGAGACACTGAAGCTTTCTTT
TRBJ2-6	TRBV9	-	TRBD1	CASSKHQGTDFSGANVLTF	TGTGCCAGCAGCAAACACCAGGGGACAGACTTCTCTGGGGCCAACGTCCTGACTTTC
TRBJ2-7	TRBV29-1	-	TRBD2	CSVGTSAYEQYF	TGCAGCGTTGGGACTAGCGCCTACGAGCAGTACTTC
TRBJ1-1	TRBV11-1	few	TRBD1	CASSLTGVMNTEAFF	TGTGCCAGCAGCTTAACAGGGGTAATGAACACTGAAGCTTTCTTT
TRBJ1-1	TRBV7-7	-	TRBD1	CASSTRQGDLNTEAFF	TGTGCCAGCAGCACCCGACAGGGGGATCTGAACACTGAAGCTTTCTTT
TRBJ1-2	TRBV27	few	-	CASTPGGGALGYGYTF	TGTGCCAGCACCCCTGGAGGGGGGGCTTTAGGCTATGGCTACACCTTC
TRBJ2-3	TRBV18	-	-	CASSTRDFSDTQYF	TGTGCCAGCTCCACTAGGGACTTTTCAGATACGCAGTATTTT
TRBJ2-5	TRBV7-9	-	TRBD2	CSSRPPGLAGVGETQYF	TGTTCCAGCAGGCCTCCGGGACTAGCGGGGGTTGGAGAGACCCAGTACTTC
TRBJ1-1	TRBV19	once	TRBD1	CASMDRGVNTEAFF	TGTGCCAGTATGGACAGGGGGGTGAACACTGAAGCTTTCTTT
TRBJ1-2	TRBV27	-	TRBD1	CASSLRGTGGRYTF	TGTGCCAGCAGTTTACGTGGGACAGGGGGACGCTACACCTTC